This TCR beta chain was sequenced for a study of vaccination and CD4 T cells after COVID-19 (dated by TCRdb to between 2021 and 2023). Regarding the research as a whole: Every convalescent patient had a positive nasal swab PCR test for SARS-CoV-2, with mild disease in about 9 patients and severe disease in one. In the convalescent cohort there were six males and four females, among whom were two Hispanic individuals, seven Caucasians, two Asians and one multiracial person. Participants got two doses of the Pfizer-BioNTech BNT162b2 vaccine (n=8) or two doses of the Moderna mRNA-1273 vaccine (n=2). Post-COVID blood samples were collected from convalescent patients a median of around 96 days after diagnosis, with a range of about 30 to 161 days. The time from the second vaccine dose to post-vaccine blood sampling had a median of roughly 70 days and ranged from about 12 to 241 days. Overlapping spike peptide pools from SARS-CoV-2 and from the common cold coronaviruses HCoV-NL63, HCoV-OC43 and HCoV-229E were used as culture stimuli. As controls, cultures received a CEFX viral epitope pool (the positive control), an HIV-1 Nef peptide pool (the negative control), or no peptide at all. The spike-specific CD4+ TCR repertoire was compared before and after mRNA vaccination in over nine COVID-19 convalescent patients and several infection-naive healthy vaccine recipients.

Study-wide findings and limitations: In convalescent patients, a median around 90% of post-vaccine SARS-CoV-2-reactive clones were detected only after vaccination, suggesting vaccine-specific priming. Only a relatively small number of convalescent patients were included in the study, and early timepoints following natural infection were not analyzed. The median number of SARS-CoV-2-reactive clonotypes rose from 20 to 25 after infection to a few dozen after vaccination, but the change was not significant. Of the vaccine-specific clones found in convalescent patients, nearly all (304 of 307) were mono-reactive for SARS-CoV-2 spike instead of being cross-reactive with common cold coronaviruses.

This clonotype was observed a handful of times. Its target antigen remains unknown. No much larger clone exists at a distance of one base, and base qualities are not known. The CDR3 covers 17 residues, taking in both the cysteine and the phenylalanine. Only the CDR3 portion is preserved as DNA: 51 bases, with reading frame beginning at the first base. The germline V gene yields SGHTA for CDR1 and FQGNSA for CDR2. Trimming removed 0 bases from V and 2 bases from J, leaving 16 bases between the germline ends. The treatment or condition tag for this specimen amounts to: approximately nine-day PBMC culture with coronavirus spike peptide pools or control peptides (ViraFEST assay). The study used the ViraFEST assay, which expanded antigen-specific T cells with peptide pools and then identified expanded clonotypes by TCR sequencing. The convalescent patients' positive SARS-CoV-2 PCR tests fell between March and December 2020, which was before the Alpha, Beta and Delta variants emerged in the United States. Each well held more than 1.5 million PBMCs cultured in IMDM containing approximately 5.3% human AB serum and approximately 9.4 IU/ml IL-2, with around 9.2 ug/ml peptide pools added. Half of the culture medium was replaced with fresh IL-2-containing medium on days 3 and 7. Once the cells had been in culture for 9 to 10 days, the EasySep CD4+ T cell isolation kit was used to isolate CD4+ T cells by negative selection. Ficoll-Paque Plus gradient centrifugation was used to isolate PBMCs from whole blood, and the isolated PBMCs were then either used fresh or cryopreserved at -140C. Triplicate wells were generally used for each culture condition.

Receptor libraries were prepared by PCR. At the Johns Hopkins FTIC core, DNA from the cultured CD4+ T cells underwent TCR sequencing with the Oncomine TCR Beta short-read assay. The QIAamp micro DNA kit was used to extract genomic DNA from the cultured CD4+ T cells. Oncomine TCR Beta libraries from cultured CD4+ T cells were pooled using unique dual indexes and sequenced on an Illumina iSeq 100. Processing in the source paper ran as follows. Non-productive sequences were filtered out, and CDR3s that did not start with C, did not end with F or W, or were shorter than 7 amino acids were discarded. Antigen-specific clonotypes were identified with the MANAFEST web application by comparing peptide-stimulated wells with reference and other culture wells. To be called positive, a clone needed an FDR below 0.05, an odds ratio above 5, and a productive frequency above 0.1% in at least two of three replicate wells. Cross-reactive clonotypes were defined as significantly expanded in both SARS-CoV-2 spike wells and at least one common cold coronavirus spike condition. Similarity between CDR3 sequences was evaluated in R version 3.6.1 using Levenshtein distances (stringdist) and unrooted phylogenetic trees (ape). TCRdb's own reprocessing of the public reads used fastp at Q25 and MiXCR and kept productive beta chains. Each entry merges the rows of one CDR3 protein and shows their most common DNA and genes. The V and J calls were determined by TCRdb, not by the authors. This sample lists 15,000 to 20,000 distinct CDR3 sequences; 45% to 50% were detected once. In total, the top ten clones hold about 4% of the sample.

Sequenced input: CD4+ T cells from blood, cultured in vitro. The TCR was taken from a human donor who had recovered from COVID-19. Rearrangement joined TRBV7-2 to TRBJ1-2; the D gene is not confidently resolved. The DNA sequence follows: TGTGCCAGCAGCTTAGCGGCGGCAGCCTTGCGGAACTATGGCTACACCTTC. Its amino acids are CASSLAAAALRNYGYTF.